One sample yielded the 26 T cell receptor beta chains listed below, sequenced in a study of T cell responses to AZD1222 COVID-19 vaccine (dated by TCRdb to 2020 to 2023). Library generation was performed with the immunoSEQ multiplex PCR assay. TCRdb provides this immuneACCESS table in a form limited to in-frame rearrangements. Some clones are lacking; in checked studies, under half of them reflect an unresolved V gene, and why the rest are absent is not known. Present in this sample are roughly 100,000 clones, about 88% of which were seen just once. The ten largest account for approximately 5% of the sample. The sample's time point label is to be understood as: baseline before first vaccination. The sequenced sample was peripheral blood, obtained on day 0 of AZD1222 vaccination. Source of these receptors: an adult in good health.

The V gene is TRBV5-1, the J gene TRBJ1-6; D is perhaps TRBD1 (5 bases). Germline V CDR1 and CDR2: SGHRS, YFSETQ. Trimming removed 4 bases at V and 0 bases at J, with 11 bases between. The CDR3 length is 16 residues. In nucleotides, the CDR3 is TGCGCCAGCAGCCAACGACAGAGCTCCTATAATTCACCCCTCCACTTT. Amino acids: CASSQRQSSYNSPLHF.

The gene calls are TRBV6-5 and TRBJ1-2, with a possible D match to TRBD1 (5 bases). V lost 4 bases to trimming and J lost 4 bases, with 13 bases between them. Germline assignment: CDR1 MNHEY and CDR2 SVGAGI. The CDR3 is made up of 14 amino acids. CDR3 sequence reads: CASSSRTQIYGYTF. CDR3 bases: TGTGCCAGCAGTTCCCGGACACAAATCTATGGCTACACCTTC.

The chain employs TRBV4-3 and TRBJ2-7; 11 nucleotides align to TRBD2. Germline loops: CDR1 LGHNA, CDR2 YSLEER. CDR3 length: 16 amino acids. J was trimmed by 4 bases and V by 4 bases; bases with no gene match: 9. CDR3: CASSLSLAGGYYEQYF. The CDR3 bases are TGCGCCAGCAGCCTGTCCCTAGCGGGGGGCTATTACGAGCAGTACTTC.

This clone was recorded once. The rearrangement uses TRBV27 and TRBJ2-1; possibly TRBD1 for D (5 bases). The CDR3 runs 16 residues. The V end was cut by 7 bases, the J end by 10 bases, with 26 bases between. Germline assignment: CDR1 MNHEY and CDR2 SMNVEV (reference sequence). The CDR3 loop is CASMGLPSVSVGEQFF. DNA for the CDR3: TGTGCCAGCATGGGGCTCCCGAGCGTCTCGGTCGGGGAGCAGTTCTTC.

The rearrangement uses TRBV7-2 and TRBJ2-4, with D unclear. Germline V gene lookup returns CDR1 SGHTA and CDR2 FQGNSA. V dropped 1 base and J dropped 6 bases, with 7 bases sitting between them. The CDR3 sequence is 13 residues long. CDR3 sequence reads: CASSLGPLNIQYF. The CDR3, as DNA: TGTGCCAGCAGCTTAGGGCCCCTAAACATTCAGTACTTC.

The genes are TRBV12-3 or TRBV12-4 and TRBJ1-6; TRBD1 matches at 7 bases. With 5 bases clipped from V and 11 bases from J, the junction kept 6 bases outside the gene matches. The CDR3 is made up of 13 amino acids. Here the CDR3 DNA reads TGTGCCAGCAGTACTACACAGGGGACACCCCTCCACTTT. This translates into CASSTTQGTPLHF.

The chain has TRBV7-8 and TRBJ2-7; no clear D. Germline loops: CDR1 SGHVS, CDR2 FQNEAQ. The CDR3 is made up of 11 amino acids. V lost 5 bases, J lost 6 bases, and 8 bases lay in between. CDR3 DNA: TGTGCCAGCAGCAAGACAATCGAGCAGTACTTC. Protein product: CASSKTIEQYF.

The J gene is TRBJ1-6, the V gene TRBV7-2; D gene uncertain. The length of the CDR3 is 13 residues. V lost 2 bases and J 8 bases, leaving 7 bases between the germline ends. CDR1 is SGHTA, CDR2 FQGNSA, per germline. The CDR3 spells CASSLRPDSPLHF. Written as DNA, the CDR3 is TGTGCCAGCAGCTTAAGGCCTGATTCACCCCTCCACTTT. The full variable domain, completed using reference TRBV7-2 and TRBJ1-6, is GAGVSQSPSNKVTEKGKDVELRCDPISGHTALYWYRQSLGQGLEFLIYFQGNSAPDKSGLPSDRFSAERTGGSVSTLTIQRTQQEDSAVYLCASSLRPDSPLHFGNGTRLTVT.

CDR3: CASSLLAGGTEAFF. The CDR3 DNA follows: TGTGCCAGCAGCTTACTGGCGGGTGGCACTGAAGCTTTCTTT. The chain joins TRBV7-2 to TRBJ1-1, with D uncertain. V dropped 2 bases and J dropped 4 bases, with 11 bases sitting between them. CDR3 length: 14 amino acids. Germline CDR1 reads SGHTA; CDR2 reads FQGNSA.

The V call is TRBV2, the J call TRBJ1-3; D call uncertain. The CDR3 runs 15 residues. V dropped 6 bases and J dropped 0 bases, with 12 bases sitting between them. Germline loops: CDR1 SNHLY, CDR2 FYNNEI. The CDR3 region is CASSNIGNSGNTIYF. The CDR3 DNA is TGTGCCAGCAGCAATATAGGGAACTCTGGAAACACCATATATTTT.

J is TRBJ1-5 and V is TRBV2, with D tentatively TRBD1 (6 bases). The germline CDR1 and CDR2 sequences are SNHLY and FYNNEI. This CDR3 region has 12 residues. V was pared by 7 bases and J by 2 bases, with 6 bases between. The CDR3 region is CASTGGNQPQHF. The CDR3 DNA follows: TGTGCCAGCACAGGGGGCAATCAGCCCCAGCATTTT. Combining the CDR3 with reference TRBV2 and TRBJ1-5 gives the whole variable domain EPEVTQTPSHQVTQMGQEVILRCVPISNHLYFYWYRQILGQKVEFLVSFYNNEISEKSEIFDDQFSVERPDGSNFTLKIRSTKLEDSAMYFCASTGGNQPQHFGDGTRLSIL.

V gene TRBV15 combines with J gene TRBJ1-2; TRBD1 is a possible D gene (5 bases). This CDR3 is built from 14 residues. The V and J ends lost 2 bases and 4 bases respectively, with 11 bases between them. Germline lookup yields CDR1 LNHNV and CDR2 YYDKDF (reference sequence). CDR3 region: CATSRSGQAYGYTF. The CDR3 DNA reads TGTGCCACCAGCAGATCAGGACAAGCCTATGGCTACACCTTC. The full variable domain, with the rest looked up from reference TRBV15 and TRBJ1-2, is DAMVIQNPRYQVTQFGKPVTLSCSQTLNHNVMYWYQQKSSQAPKLLFHYYDKDFNNEADTPDNFQSRRPNTSFCFLDIRSPGLGDTAMYLCATSRSGQAYGYTFGSGTRLTVV.

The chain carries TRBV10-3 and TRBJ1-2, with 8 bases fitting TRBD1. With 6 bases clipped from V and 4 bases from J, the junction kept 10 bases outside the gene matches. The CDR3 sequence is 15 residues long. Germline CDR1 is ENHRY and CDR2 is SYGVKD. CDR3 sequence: CAISTPQGAGYGYTF. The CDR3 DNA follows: TGTGCCATCAGCACCCCCCAGGGGGCGGGCTATGGCTACACCTTC.

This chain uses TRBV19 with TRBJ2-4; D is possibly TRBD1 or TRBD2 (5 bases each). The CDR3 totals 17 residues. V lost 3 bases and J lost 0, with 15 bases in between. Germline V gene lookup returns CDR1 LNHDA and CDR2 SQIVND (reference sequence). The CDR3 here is CASSIEGPALAKNIQYF. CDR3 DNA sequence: TGTGCCAGTAGTATCGAGGGGCCCGCTTTAGCCAAAAACATTCAGTACTTC.

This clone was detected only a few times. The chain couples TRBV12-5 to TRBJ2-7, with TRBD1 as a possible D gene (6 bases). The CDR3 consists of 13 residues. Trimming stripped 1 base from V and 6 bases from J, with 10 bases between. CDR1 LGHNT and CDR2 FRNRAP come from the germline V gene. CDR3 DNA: TGTGCTAGTGGTTTGGCCGGGACACTCGAGCAGTACTTC. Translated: CASGLAGTLEQYF.

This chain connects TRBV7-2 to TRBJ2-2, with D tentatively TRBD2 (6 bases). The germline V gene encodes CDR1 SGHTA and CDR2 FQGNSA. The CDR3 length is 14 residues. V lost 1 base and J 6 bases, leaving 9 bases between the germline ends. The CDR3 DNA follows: TGTGCCAGCAGCTTAGTGACGGGGGCCGGGGAGCTGTTTTTT. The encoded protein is CASSLVTGAGELFF.

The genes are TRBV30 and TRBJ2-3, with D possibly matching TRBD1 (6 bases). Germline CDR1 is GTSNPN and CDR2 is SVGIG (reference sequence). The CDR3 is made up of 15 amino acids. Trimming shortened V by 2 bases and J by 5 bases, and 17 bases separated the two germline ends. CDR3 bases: TGTGCCTGGAGTACCAAAGGGGGTGGAGGAGATACGCAGTATTTT. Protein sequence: CAWSTKGGGGDTQYF.

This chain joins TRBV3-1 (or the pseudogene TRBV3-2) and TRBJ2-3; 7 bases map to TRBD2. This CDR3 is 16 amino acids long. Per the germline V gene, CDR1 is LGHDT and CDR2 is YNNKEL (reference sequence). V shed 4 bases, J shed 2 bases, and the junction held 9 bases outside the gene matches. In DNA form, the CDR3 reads TGTGCCAGCAGCCCCCTGGGGGGGTCCCCCACAGATACGCAGTATTTT. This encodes CASSPLGGSPTDTQYF.

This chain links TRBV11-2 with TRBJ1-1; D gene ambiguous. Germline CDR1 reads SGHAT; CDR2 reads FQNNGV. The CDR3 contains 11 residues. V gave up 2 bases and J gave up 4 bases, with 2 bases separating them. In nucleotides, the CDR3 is TGTGCCAGCAGCTTAATCACTGAAGCTTTCTTT. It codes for CASSLITEAFF.

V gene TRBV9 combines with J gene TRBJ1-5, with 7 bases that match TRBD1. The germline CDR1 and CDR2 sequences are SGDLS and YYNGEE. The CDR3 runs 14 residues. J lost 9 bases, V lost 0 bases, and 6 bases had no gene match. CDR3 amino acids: CASSVEGQLGPQHF. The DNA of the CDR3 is TGTGCCAGCAGCGTAGAGGGACAGCTGGGGCCCCAGCATTTT.

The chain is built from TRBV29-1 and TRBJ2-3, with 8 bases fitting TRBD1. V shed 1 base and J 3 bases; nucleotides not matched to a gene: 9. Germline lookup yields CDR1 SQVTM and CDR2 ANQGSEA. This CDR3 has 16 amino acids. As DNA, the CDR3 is TGCAGCGTTGAAGGTGGCAGGGGGCTTGGAACAGATACGCAGTATTTT. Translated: CSVEGGRGLGTDTQYF.

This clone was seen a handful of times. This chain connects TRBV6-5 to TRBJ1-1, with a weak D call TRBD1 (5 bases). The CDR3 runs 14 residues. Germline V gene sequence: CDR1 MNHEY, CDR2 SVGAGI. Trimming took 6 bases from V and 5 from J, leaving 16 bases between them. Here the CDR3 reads CASSLLGAGTEAFF. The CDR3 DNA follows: TGTGCCAGCAGCCTACTAGGGGCAGGGACTGAAGCTTTCTTT.

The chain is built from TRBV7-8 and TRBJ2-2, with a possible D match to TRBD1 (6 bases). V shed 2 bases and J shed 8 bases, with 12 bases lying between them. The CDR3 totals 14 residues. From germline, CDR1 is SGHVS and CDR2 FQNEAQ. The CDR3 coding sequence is TGTGCCAGCAGCTTAATACAGGGTAGTGGGGAGCTGTTTTTT. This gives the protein CASSLIQGSGELFF.

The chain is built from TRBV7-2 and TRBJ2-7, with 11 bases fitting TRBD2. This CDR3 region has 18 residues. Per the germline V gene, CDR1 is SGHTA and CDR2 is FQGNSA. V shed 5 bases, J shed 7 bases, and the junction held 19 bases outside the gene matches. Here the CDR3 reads CASSLQGGSGRGPGEQYF. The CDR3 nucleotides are TGTGCCAGCAGCCTCCAAGGGGGTAGCGGGAGGGGTCCGGGAGAGCAGTACTTC.

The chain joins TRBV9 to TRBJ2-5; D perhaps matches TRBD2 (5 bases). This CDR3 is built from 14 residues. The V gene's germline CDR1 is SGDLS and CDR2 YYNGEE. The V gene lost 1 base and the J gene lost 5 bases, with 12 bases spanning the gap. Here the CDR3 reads CASSVYEGSETQYF. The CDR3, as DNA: TGTGCCAGCAGCGTATATGAGGGTTCCGAGACCCAGTACTTC. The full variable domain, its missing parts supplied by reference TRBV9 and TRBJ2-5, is DSGVTQTPKHLITATGQRVTLRCSPRSGDLSVYWYQQSLDQGLQFLIQYYNGEERAKGNILERFSAQQFPDLHSELNLSSLELGDSALYFCASSVYEGSETQYFGPGTRLLVL.

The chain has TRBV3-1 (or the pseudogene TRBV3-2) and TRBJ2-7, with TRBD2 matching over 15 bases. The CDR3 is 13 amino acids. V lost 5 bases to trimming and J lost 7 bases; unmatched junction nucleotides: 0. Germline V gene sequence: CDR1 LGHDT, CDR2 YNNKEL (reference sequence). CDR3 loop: CASSGTSGREQYF. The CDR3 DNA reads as TGTGCCAGCAGCGGGACTAGCGGGAGGGAGCAGTACTTC.